This passage covers 21 T cell receptor beta chains from one sample sequenced in a study of CD8+ T cells in alopecia areata. Treatment given: oral pan-JAK inhibitor, 5-10 mg twice daily. RNA, once extracted, was reverse transcribed into cDNA for use as the sequencing template. Generated by immunoSEQ multiplex PCR, the TCRdb table keeps only in-frame clones and is missing some. Of 130,000 to 150,000 clones in the sample, around 82% were seen once. This sample comprised CD8+ T cells sorted from blood, obtained at week 4, from a patient treated with tofacitinib. Source of these receptors: a human donor with alopecia areata.

This clone occurred once. This chain joins TRBV6-1 and TRBJ2-4, with TRBD1 as a possible D gene (6 bases). This CDR3 region has 16 residues. The germline V gene encodes CDR1 MNHNS and CDR2 SASEGT. Trimming took off 4 bases at V and 5 bases at J, with 18 bases between the two ends. Here the CDR3 DNA reads TGTGCCAGCAGTGTTTCGGGCAGGGGCGTTGAAAACATTCAGTACTTC. Translated: CASSVSGRGVENIQYF.

As for this clone: Other DNA sequences in the sample encode the same CDR3. The chain has TRBV27 and TRBJ2-7; D gene unclear. Germline assignment: CDR1 MNHEY and CDR2 SMNVEV (reference sequence). CDR3 length equals 13 residues. V lost 3 bases and J 3 bases, leaving 9 bases between the germline ends. CDR3 sequence (DNA): TGTGCCAGCAGTTTGTCAGACAACTACGAGCAGTACTTC. Its translation: CASSLSDNYEQYF.

The V call is TRBV5-1, the J call TRBJ2-5; D is possibly TRBD2 (6 bases). Germline CDR1 SGHRS, CDR2 YFSETQ. The CDR3 has 15 residues. The V and J ends lost 4 bases and 4 bases respectively, with 17 bases between them. The CDR3 DNA is TGCGCCAGCAGCCGCGGGGCAGCGGCTTTAGAGACCCAGTACTTC. This codes for CASSRGAAALETQYF.

The chain recombines TRBV2 with TRBJ2-5, with 9 nucleotides matching TRBD1. CDR1 is SNHLY and CDR2 is FYNNEI in the germline V gene. This CDR3 has 15 residues. V dropped 5 bases and J dropped 3; count of bases not matched to a gene: 7. CDR3 in amino acids: CASSPGTGREETQYF. The CDR3 DNA reads as TGTGCCAGCAGTCCCGGGACAGGGAGGGAAGAGACCCAGTACTTC.

The rearrangement uses TRBV27 and TRBJ2-3, with D possibly being TRBD2 (5 bases). From germline, CDR1 is MNHEY and CDR2 SMNVEV (reference sequence). This CDR3 spans 14 amino acids. Trimming took 4 bases from V and 5 from J, leaving 13 bases between them. As DNA, the CDR3 is TGTGCCAGCAGTTCCCCGCCGGGGTTAGATACGCAGTATTTT. This codes for CASSSPPGLDTQYF.

V gene TRBV5-1 combines with J gene TRBJ2-5; no clear D. The CDR3 contains 11 residues. CDR1 is SGHRS, CDR2 YFSETQ, per germline. Trimming shortened V by 2 bases and J by 2 bases, and 1 base separated the two germline ends. The CDR3 is CASSFQETQYF. CDR3 DNA: TGCGCCAGCAGCTTTCAAGAGACCCAGTACTTC.

V is TRBV29-1 and J is TRBJ2-2; unclear D gene. From germline, CDR1 is SQVTM and CDR2 ANQGSEA. The CDR3 consists of 14 residues. V lost 1 base and J 0 bases, leaving 6 bases between the germline ends. CDR3 loop: CSVEVGPNTGELFF. CDR3 in DNA: TGCAGCGTTGAAGTAGGGCCGAACACCGGGGAGCTGTTTTTT.

The chain links TRBV1 to TRBJ1-5. TRBV1 is given as a pseudogene. This CDR3 contains 15 residues. The CDR3 is CTSSQDWTYNQPQHF. The CDR3 nucleotides read TGCACCAGCAGCCAAGATTGGACCTACAATCAGCCCCAGCATTTT.

This clone has a single count. V gene TRBV4-1 combines with J gene TRBJ2-7; TRBD1 agrees at 9 bases. Germline V CDR1 and CDR2: MGHRA, YSYEKL. V trimming: 4 bases; J trimming: 3 bases; junction bases outside the gene matches: 13. The CDR3 runs to 17 residues. In DNA form, the CDR3 reads TGCGCCAGCAGCCCAGAACTCGACAGGGGGAAGTACTACGAGCAGTACTTC. Translation: CASSPELDRGKYYEQYF.

The V gene is TRBV20-1, the J gene TRBJ2-3; D not resolved. This CDR3 has 11 amino acids. V was cut by 7 bases and J by 6 bases, with 11 bases left in between. The germline gives CDR1 DFQATT, CDR2 SNEGSKA (reference sequence). CDR3 amino acids: CSVRLGDTQYF. The CDR3 region has the DNA TGCAGTGTTCGTTTGGGGGATACGCAGTATTTT.

This chain connects TRBV15 to TRBJ1-1; 11 bases map to TRBD1. Germline V gives CDR1 LNHNV, CDR2 YYDKDF (reference sequence). V was clipped by 7 bases and J by 5 bases; unmatched bases: 6. The CDR3 has 14 amino acids. The chain's CDR3 is CATTRDRGVTEAFF. The DNA of the CDR3 is TGTGCCACCACCCGGGACAGGGGGGTGACTGAAGCTTTCTTT.

The gene calls are TRBV4-1 and TRBJ2-7; D uncertain. In germline, CDR1 is MGHRA, CDR2 YSYEKL. The CDR3 has 13 amino acids. Trimming left V 2 bases short and J 7 bases short, with 12 bases between. CDR3 amino acids: CASSQSNLGEQYF. The CDR3 bases are TGCGCCAGCAGCCAATCCAATCTCGGGGAGCAGTACTTC.

As concerns this clone: Other nucleotide sequences from this sample produce the same CDR3. The rearrangement joins TRBV4-1 to TRBJ1-1; 10 bases match TRBD1. Germline V lookup: CDR1 MGHRA, CDR2 YSYEKL. The ends lost 4 bases at V and 4 bases at J; junction bases unmatched: 6. The CDR3 contains 15 residues. The CDR3 sequence is CASSLSGTGATEAFF. The CDR3 coding sequence is TGCGCCAGCAGCCTCTCGGGGACAGGGGCCACTGAAGCTTTCTTT.

The chain has TRBV10-3 and TRBJ2-1, with TRBD2 matching 13 bases. This CDR3 comprises 20 residues. V trimming: 5 bases; J trimming: 6 bases; junction bases outside the gene matches: 19. CDR1 ENHRY and CDR2 SYGVKD come from the germline V gene. CDR3 bases: TGTGCCATCAGTTTCCGACCGGGACTAGCGGGGACCCGAACTCTCAATGAGCAGTTCTTC. Its protein product is CAISFRPGLAGTRTLNEQFF.

The chain employs TRBV11-2 and TRBJ2-7; no clear D. The V end lost 5 bases, the J end lost 3 bases, and 8 bases lay between the germline ends. In germline, CDR1 is SGHAT, CDR2 FQNNGV. The CDR3 sequence is 12 residues long. CDR3 in amino acids: CASSRPSYEQYF. CDR3 DNA sequence: TGTGCCAGCAGCCGCCCTAGCTACGAGCAGTACTTC. The full variable domain, its missing parts supplied by reference TRBV11-2 and TRBJ2-7, is EAGVAQSPRYKIIEKRQSVAFWCNPISGHATLYWYQQILGQGPKLLIQFQNNGVVDDSQLPKDRFSAERLKGVDSTLKIQPAKLEDSAVYLCASSRPSYEQYFGPGTRLTVT.

The chain combines TRBV19 with TRBJ2-7, with TRBD1 as a possible D gene (6 bases). V lost 1 base and J lost 5, with 12 bases in between. Germline V CDR1 and CDR2: LNHDA, SQIVND (reference sequence). The CDR3 extends over 14 amino acids. In DNA form, the CDR3 reads TGTGCCAGTAGTATAGGAAACAGGGCGAACGAGCAGTACTTC. Its protein is CASSIGNRANEQYF.

The count of this clone is one. The genes are TRBV7-2 and TRBJ2-3, with a weak D call TRBD2 (6 bases). This CDR3 has 16 residues. V lost 0 bases, J lost 2 bases, and 12 bases lay in between. The germline gives CDR1 SGHTA, CDR2 FQGNSA. The DNA for the CDR3 is TGTGCCAGCAGCTTAGCCGGGGGACCCCCCACAGATACGCAGTATTTT. Protein sequence: CASSLAGGPPTDTQYF.

The chain couples TRBV5-6 to TRBJ2-7, with D perhaps matching TRBD2 (6 bases). Deletions cut 4 bases from V and 3 bases from J, with 17 bases between. The CDR3 is 15 amino acids. The germline V gene encodes CDR1 SGHDT and CDR2 YYEEEE. The CDR3 sequence is CASSMRFGGIYEQYF. CDR3 nucleotides: TGTGCCAGCAGCATGCGCTTCGGCGGGATCTACGAGCAGTACTTC.

J is TRBJ2-7 and V is TRBV10-3; no clear D. V was shortened by 3 bases and J by 0 bases, with 9 bases between the two germline ends. CDR3 length equals 14 residues. CDR1 and CDR2 (germline): ENHRY, SYGVKD. The CDR3 region is CAISDAVSSYEQYF. DNA for the CDR3: TGTGCCATCAGTGACGCCGTGAGCTCCTACGAGCAGTACTTC.

This clone occurred once. V and J are TRBV20-1 and TRBJ2-3, with no clear D. CDR1 is DFQATT, CDR2 SNEGSKA, per germline (reference sequence). CDR3 length: 11 amino acids. The V end was cut by 1 base, the J end by 9 bases, with 8 bases between. CDR3 residues: CSARVSRTQYF. The CDR3 DNA reads TGCAGTGCTAGAGTATCCCGGACGCAGTATTTT.

In this sample, this clone turned up once. The chain employs TRBV7-9 and TRBJ2-2; D is uncertain. Trimming took 5 bases from V and 6 from J, leaving 13 bases between them. The V gene's germline CDR1 is SEHNR and CDR2 FQNEAQ (reference sequence). This CDR3 is 14 amino acids long. The CDR3 region has the DNA TGTGCCAGCAGCCCTCGGATCACGGCCGGGGAGCTGTTTTTT. This translates into CASSPRITAGELFF.